This T cell receptor (beta chain) emerged from a study of blood T cells in healthy people across ages. CDR3 length: 14 residues. V was shortened by 0 bases and J by 6 bases, with 11 bases between the two germline ends. CDR1 and CDR2 from the germline V gene are MGHRA and YSYEKL. PCR was performed a second time for 7 to 11 cycles using a sample-barcoded 5' primer and a J-beta primer mix. From the 5' RACE reads, TCRdb called clonotypes with MiXCR, one entry per CDR3 protein. Of approximately 680,000 distinct CDR3 sequences listed, roughly 32% are singletons. J is TRBJ1-2 and V is TRBV4-1; possible D gene TRBD1, 6 bases. The source is a woman older than 75 in good health. The sequenced sample was blood. Here the CDR3 DNA reads TGCGCCAGCAGCCAAGAGAACAGGGTGGATGGCTACACCTTC. It translates to CASSQENRVDGYTF.